A selection of T cell receptor beta chains follows, all from one sample in a study of blood T cell repertoires in COVID-19. The repertoire was sequenced with immunoSEQ multiplex PCR; TCRdb's copy has only in-frame clones and lacks some. The data contain about 140,000 clones, around 83% of them singletons. Specimen: peripheral blood. These receptors all stem from a woman aged 60-70 years with acute or convalescent COVID-19. Each CDR3 is given with its conserved first and last residue. The D gene is left open where the match is weak. Expanded clones get a size class; other rows say once, few or many, or leave the size out.

NA,TRBJ1-5,18,NA,TRBV4-1,CASSQDDGQGLGNQPQHF,TGCGCCAGCAGCCAAGATGATGGGCAGGGCTTGGGCAATCAGCCCCAGCATTTT
TRBD1,TRBJ2-1,14,NA,TRBV13,CASSRQGAYNEQFF,TGTGCCAGCAGCCGACAGGGGGCCTACAATGAGCAGTTCTTC
NA,TRBJ2-6,15,NA,TRBV19,CASHLGPSGANVLTF,TGTGCCAGTCACCTGGGGCCCTCTGGGGCCAACGTCCTGACTTTC
TRBD1,TRBJ2-7,14,NA,TRBV6-6,CASTKGTGVYEQYF,TGTGCCAGCACCAAGGGGACAGGGGTCTACGAGCAGTACTTC
TRBD2,TRBJ2-1,16,NA,TRBV7-8,CASSYFSGGARNEQFF,TGTGCCAGCAGCTACTTTAGCGGGGGGGCTCGGAATGAGCAGTTCTTC
NA,TRBJ2-7,15,NA,TRBV7-9,CASTPGKGFSGEQYF,TGTGCCAGCACCCCCGGGAAGGGTTTCTCTGGCGAGCAGTACTTC
TRBD2,TRBJ2-3,14,NA,TRBV5-1,CASSLSLAADTQYF,TGCGCCAGCAGCTTGTCCCTAGCGGCCGATACGCAGTATTTT
NA,TRBJ1-4,19,NA,TRBV19,CASSIDGGGSMKRSEKLFF,TGTGCCAGTAGTATAGACGGGGGGGGATCGATGAAAAGGAGTGAAAAACTGTTTTTT
TRBD2,TRBJ2-1,15,once,TRBV29-1,CSVPSGGKRYNEQFF,TGCAGCGTTCCAAGCGGGGGGAAACGCTACAATGAGCAGTTCTTC
NA,TRBJ1-2,11,few,TRBV11-2,CASSHYYGYTF,TGTGCCAGCAGCCACTACTATGGCTACACCTTC
NA,TRBJ2-3,17,NA,TRBV10-3,CAISESLPRGLGDTQYF,TGTGCCATCAGTGAGTCGCTTCCGCGGGGGCTGGGAGATACGCAGTATTTT
NA,TRBJ2-7,14,NA,TRBV6-6,CASSSLGASYEQYF,TGTGCCAGCAGTTCCCTCGGAGCGTCCTACGAGCAGTACTTC
TRBD2,TRBJ2-7,18,NA,TRBV12-5,CASGLATLGLAGVDEQYF,TGTGCTAGTGGTTTGGCAACTTTGGGACTAGCGGGGGTCGACGAGCAGTACTTC
NA,TRBJ1-3,14,NA,TRBV18,CASSLGLRGNTIYF,TGTGCCAGCTCACTTGGACTGAGGGGAAACACCATATATTTT
TRBD1,TRBJ1-2,14,NA,TRBV28,CASSYRQGAYGYTF,TGTGCCAGCAGTTACCGACAGGGGGCCTATGGCTACACCTTC
TRBD1,TRBJ1-3,17,NA,TRBV18,CASSEGTGRHSGNTIYF,TGTGCCAGCTCAGAAGGGACAGGGAGGCACTCTGGAAACACCATATATTTT
TRBD2,TRBJ2-3,13,NA,TRBV18,CASSPTGGDTQYF,TGTGCCAGCTCACCAACGGGGGGAGATACGCAGTATTTT
NA,TRBJ2-2,15,NA,TRBV6-5,CASRLGGGGTGELFF,TGTGCCAGCAGGTTGGGTGGCGGAGGCACCGGGGAGCTGTTTTTT
NA,TRBJ1-2,13,few,TRBV10-3,CAISDDQGNGYTF,TGTGCCATCAGTGACGACCAGGGTAACGGCTACACCTTC
TRBD1,TRBJ1-4,16,once,TRBV6-5,CASSYRVGQGAVKLFF,TGTGCCAGCAGTTACCGCGTCGGGCAGGGGGCGGTGAAACTGTTTTTT